This TCR beta chain originates from a study of T cells after posttransplantation cyclophosphamide. Study-level findings and limits: After PTCy, TRB diversity resembled that of CNI/methotrexate controls.

Treatment was busulfan-fludarabine conditioning, a marrow graft, and cyclophosphamide on days +3 and +4. This clone was seen a handful of times. The antigen is unknown. This probably arose from a read error, given a far larger clone one base away. Germline-derived CDR1 and CDR2 are MNHEY and SVGAGI. The V end lost 1 base, the J end lost 11 bases, and 17 bases lay between the germline ends. The CDR3 has 14 amino acids. Assay used: immunoSEQ multiplex PCR; TCRdb lists only in-frame clones, some missing. Observed in the sample are 2,500 to 3,500 clones, none of them singletons. The chain employs TRBV6-5 and TRBJ2-5; D perhaps matches TRBD2 (6 bases). This TCR was sampled from a female patient in her fifties or sixties who received an allogeneic stem cell transplant from a related donor, was CMV-positive, and had no GVHD. Some T cells may be supplied by the graft donor. The starting material was PBMCs, obtained after allogeneic stem cell transplant with posttransplant cyclophosphamide. CDR3 region: CASSYFAGLGQQYF. The CDR3 coding sequence is TGTGCCAGCAGTTACTTCGCGGGATTAGGGCAGCAGTACTTC.